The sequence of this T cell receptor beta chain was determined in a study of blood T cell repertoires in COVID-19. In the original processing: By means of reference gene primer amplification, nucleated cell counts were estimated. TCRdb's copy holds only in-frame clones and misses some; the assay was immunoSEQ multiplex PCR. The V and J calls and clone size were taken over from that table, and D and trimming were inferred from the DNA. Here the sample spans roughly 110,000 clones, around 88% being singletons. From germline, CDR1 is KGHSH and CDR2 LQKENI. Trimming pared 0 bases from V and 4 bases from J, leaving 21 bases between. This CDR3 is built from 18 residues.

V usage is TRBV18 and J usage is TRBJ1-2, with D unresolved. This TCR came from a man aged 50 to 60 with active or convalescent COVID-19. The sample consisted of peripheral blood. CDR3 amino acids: CASSPPGGTVIVGYGYTF. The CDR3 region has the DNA TGTGCCAGCTCACCACCGGGAGGAACGGTTATTGTCGGCTATGGCTACACCTTC.